A single sample gave rise to the 5 T cell receptor beta chains below, sequenced in a study of T cell responses to AZD1222 COVID-19 vaccine. The method was immunoSEQ multiplex PCR; TCRdb's version includes in-frame clones alone and lacks a portion of them. Of approximately 57,000 clones in the sample, approximately 84% were seen once. The starting material was peripheral blood, obtained on day 0 of AZD1222 vaccination. The receptor source for this set is an adult in good health.

The V call is TRBV28, the J call TRBJ2-5, with TRBD2 matching over 9 bases. The CDR3 is made up of 15 amino acids. With 4 bases clipped from V and 3 bases from J, the junction kept 6 bases outside the gene matches. Germline assignment: CDR1 MDHEN and CDR2 SYDVKM. In DNA form, the CDR3 reads TGTGCCAGCAGTTGGGGCGGGAGGGCCAAAGAGACCCAGTACTTC. It specifies CASSWGGRAKETQYF.

V usage is TRBV15 and J usage is TRBJ2-7, with TRBD1 identical over 7 bases. From germline, CDR1 is LNHNV and CDR2 YYDKDF (reference sequence). The CDR3 has 15 residues. J gave up 2 bases and V 0 bases, and 4 bases lay outside the gene matches. Written as DNA, the CDR3 is TGTGCCACCAGCAGAGAAGGACAGGAGCCCTACGAGCAGTACTTC. This codes for CATSREGQEPYEQYF.

This rearrangement joins TRBV19 to TRBJ1-2, with 8 bases that match TRBD1. Losses at the gene ends were 4 bases for V and 2 bases for J; bases not matched to a gene: 15. CDR3 length: 18 amino acids. CDR1 is LNHDA, CDR2 SQIVND, per germline (reference sequence). CDR3 sequence: CASSTVTGTGGLNYGYTF. The CDR3 coding sequence is TGTGCCAGTAGTACGGTGACCGGGACAGGTGGTCTGAACTATGGCTACACCTTC.

The rearrangement uses TRBV11-3 and TRBJ2-1, with TRBD2 matching 7 bases. V shed 2 bases and J 5 bases; nucleotides not matched to a gene: 3. CDR3 length: 14 amino acids. Germline CDR1 is SGHNT and CDR2 is YENEEA. The chain's CDR3 is CASSLSGAHNEQFF. The CDR3 nucleotides are TGTGCCAGCAGCTTAAGCGGGGCCCACAATGAGCAGTTCTTC.

The chain recombines TRBV7-9 with TRBJ1-3; D gene unclear. The CDR3 runs 16 residues. Trimming took 1 base from V and 3 from J, leaving 13 bases between them. Germline V gene data show CDR1 as SEHNR and CDR2 as FQNEAQ (reference sequence). The CDR3 is CASSLDPGSSGNTIYF. The CDR3 bases are TGTGCCAGCAGCTTAGATCCGGGGTCGAGTGGAAACACCATATATTTT.